The 26 T cell receptor beta chains presented below share a single source sample, sequenced in a study of T cell repertoires in cytomegalovirus infection. MiXCR was run by TCRdb on the reads, yielding one entry per CDR3 protein. The data contain approximately 43,000 distinct CDR3 sequences, 20% to 25% of them singletons. These receptors are not linked to any known antigen. Sample: PBMCs, sequenced either directly or after in vitro stimulation (not recorded which). The receptor set was obtained from a human donor in good health (CMV status not recorded). Some clones in this sample may be carry-over from other donors' samples.

This clonotype has only a few counts. J is TRBJ1-5 and V is TRBV15; 10 positions match TRBD1. Germline CDR1 reads LNHNV; CDR2 reads YYDKDF (reference sequence). This CDR3 is built from 15 residues. Unmatched junction bases numbered 5, after V lost 5 bases and J lost 4 bases. The CDR3 loop reads CATSRDRGRNQPQHF. CDR3 nucleotide sequence: TGTGCCACCAGCCGGGACAGGGGACGGAATCAGCCCCAGCATTTT.

This chain links TRBV25-1 with TRBJ1-4; 7 bases fit TRBD1. The CDR3 covers 16 residues. The junction had 12 bases not matched to a gene; V was cut back by 4 bases and J by 7 bases. Germline lookup yields CDR1 MGHDK and CDR2 SYGVNS. This CDR3 reads CASSGPHRDRSEKLFF. The DNA of the CDR3 is TGTGCCAGCAGTGGCCCCCACCGGGACAGAAGTGAAAAACTGTTTTTT. Combining the CDR3 with reference TRBV25-1 and TRBJ1-4 gives the whole variable domain EADIYQTPRYLVIGTGKKITLECSQTMGHDKMYWYQQDPGMELHLIHYSYGVNSTEKGDLSSESTVSRIRTEHFPLTLESARPSHTSQYLCASSGPHRDRSEKLFFGSGTQLSVL.

The chain joins TRBV7-9 to TRBJ2-7; no clear D. The germline gives CDR1 SEHNR, CDR2 FQNEAQ (reference sequence). There are 11 residues in the CDR3. V was cut by 5 bases and J by 3 bases, with 5 bases left in between. The CDR3 sequence is CASSLNYEQYF. The DNA for the CDR3 is TGTGCCAGCAGCCTAAACTACGAGCAGTACTTC.

This clonotype appeared a few times. The chain recombines TRBV2 with TRBJ1-1, with D unclear. This CDR3 contains 15 residues. V was trimmed by 7 bases and J by 1 base, leaving 16 bases between them. Germline values: CDR1 SNHLY, CDR2 FYNNEI. CDR3 loop: CASIPDRAGNTEAFF. The CDR3 DNA reads as TGTGCCAGCATCCCCGACCGCGCCGGGAACACTGAAGCTTTCTTT. The full variable domain, rest sourced from reference TRBV2 and TRBJ1-1, is EPEVTQTPSHQVTQMGQEVILRCVPISNHLYFYWYRQILGQKVEFLVSFYNNEISEKSEIFDDQFSVERPDGSNFTLKIRSTKLEDSAMYFCASIPDRAGNTEAFFGQGTRLTVV.

The genes are TRBV20-1 and TRBJ1-1; possible D gene TRBD1, 5 bases. CDR3 size: 17 residues. Germline values: CDR1 DFQATT, CDR2 SNEGSKA (reference sequence). Trimming stripped 1 base from V and 2 bases from J, with 20 bases between. The CDR3 sequence: CSARAHLPGLPNTEAFF. The CDR3 DNA reads as TGCAGTGCTAGAGCCCATCTACCGGGACTTCCAAACACTGAAGCTTTCTTT.

The table lists this clonotype with many counts. The V call is TRBV14, the J call TRBJ1-1, with D unresolved. The CDR3 is 15 amino acids. Deletions cut 0 bases from V and 1 base from J, with 9 bases between. The germline V gene encodes CDR1 SGHDN and CDR2 FVKESK. This CDR3 is CASSQEVIPNTEAFF. CDR3 in DNA: TGTGCCAGCAGCCAAGAAGTGATCCCGAACACTGAAGCTTTCTTT.

This clonotype was counted many times. The chain recombines TRBV10-3 with TRBJ1-5, with unresolved D. The CDR3 is 13 amino acids. V was pared by 6 bases and J by 5 bases, with 11 bases between. Germline loops: CDR1 ENHRY, CDR2 SYGVKD. Here the CDR3 reads CAIRVGNDQPQHF. In DNA, the CDR3 is TGTGCCATCAGGGTAGGGAATGATCAGCCCCAGCATTTT.

The CDR3 nucleotides read TGTGCCAGCAGCTCCCCGGAGGGGGTGCGGGAGACCCAGTACTTC. Translated: CASSSPEGVRETQYF. The chain recombines TRBV7-2 with TRBJ2-5; D tentatively reads TRBD1 or TRBD2 (6 bases each). The V gene lost 4 bases and the J gene lost 5 bases, with 17 bases spanning the gap. The germline V gene encodes CDR1 SGHTA and CDR2 FQGNSA. The CDR3 contains 15 residues.

This clonotype was observed once. V is TRBV5-1 and J is TRBJ2-3; maybe TRBD2 (5 bases). Germline V gene sequence: CDR1 SGHRS, CDR2 YFSETQ. The CDR3 is 15 amino acids. The V gene lost 4 bases and the J gene lost 2 bases, with 14 bases spanning the gap. CDR3 in amino acids: CASSPWRQDTDTQYF. As DNA, the CDR3 is TGCGCCAGCAGCCCCTGGAGGCAGGACACAGATACGCAGTATTTT. The entire variable domain, with the rest obtained from reference TRBV5-1 and TRBJ2-3, is as follows: KAGVTQTPRYLIKTRGQQVTLSCSPISGHRSVSWYQQTPGQGLQFLFEYFSETQRNKGNFPGRFSGRQFSNSRSEMNVSTLELGDSALYLCASSPWRQDTDTQYFGPGTRLTVL.

The genes are TRBV12-3 or TRBV12-4 and TRBJ1-3; D is uncertain. V was trimmed by 10 bases and J by 4 bases, leaving 14 bases between them. The CDR3 runs to 13 residues. The CDR3 reads CAIRKSLGNTIYF. The CDR3 DNA sequence: TGTGCCATTCGAAAGTCCTTGGGAAACACCATATATTTT.

This clonotype was seen a handful of times. The rearrangement uses TRBV7-9 and TRBJ2-7; D is unclear. Per the germline V gene, CDR1 is SEHNR and CDR2 is FQNEAQ (reference sequence). This CDR3 spans 11 amino acids. Deletions cut 5 bases from V and 5 bases from J, with 7 bases between. The CDR3 bases are TGTGCCAGCAGCCCGTCGGACGAGCAGTACTTC. Protein: CASSPSDEQYF.

This clonotype was seen many times. The chain has TRBV10-3 and TRBJ2-1, with D perhaps TRBD1 (7 bases). The CDR3 extends over 17 amino acids. Germline loops: CDR1 ENHRY, CDR2 SYGVKD. Trimming took 3 bases from V and 2 from J, leaving 17 bases between them. CDR3 sequence reads: CAISEGGGTATYNEQFF. Written as DNA, the CDR3 is TGTGCCATCAGTGAAGGCGGCGGGACAGCCACCTACAATGAGCAGTTCTTC.

The chain has TRBV7-2 and TRBJ2-5; D might be TRBD1 or TRBD2, each matching 5 bases. V lost 7 bases and J lost 0, with 18 bases in between. The CDR3 runs to 16 residues. Looked up from germline, CDR1 is SGHTA and CDR2 is FQGNSA. As DNA, the CDR3 is TGTGCCAGCAACCCAGCCGGGGCCCGTCACCAAGAGACCCAGTACTTC. It encodes CASNPAGARHQETQYF.

This chain uses TRBV7-9 with TRBJ1-5; 8 bases are a match to TRBD1. The CDR3 spans 15 residues. From germline, CDR1 is SEHNR and CDR2 FQNEAQ (reference sequence). V trimming: 6 bases; J trimming: 2 bases; junction bases outside the gene matches: 6. The CDR3 spells CASSSDREGNQPQHF. CDR3 nucleotide sequence: TGTGCCAGCAGTTCGGACAGGGAGGGCAATCAGCCCCAGCATTTT.

This clonotype was seen ten or more times. This chain joins TRBV12-3 or TRBV12-4 and TRBJ2-7; 10 bases align to TRBD2. The V gene end was trimmed by 1 base and the J gene end by 4 bases; junction bases not matched to a gene: 4. The CDR3 loop spans 15 amino acids. The CDR3 loop reads CASSLGTSGVYEQYF. The DNA for the CDR3 is TGTGCCAGCAGTTTAGGGACTAGCGGAGTTTACGAGCAGTACTTC.

The V gene is TRBV19, the J gene TRBJ2-1, with TRBD2 matching 13 bases. CDR3 length: 20 amino acids. V gave up 4 bases and J gave up 2 bases; unmatched junction bases: 14. Germline assignment: CDR1 LNHDA and CDR2 SQIVND (reference sequence). CDR3 DNA: TGTGCCAGTAGTAGGGCTCGTGAACTAGCGGGGGGGCCGGCCTACAATGAGCAGTTCTTC. The encoded protein is CASSRARELAGGPAYNEQFF.

This clonotype was detected many times. The J gene is TRBJ2-1, the V gene TRBV7-8; weak D call: TRBD1 (5 bases). Per germline, CDR1 SGHVS and CDR2 FQNEAQ. The CDR3 length is 13 residues. V lost 3 bases, J lost 4 bases, and 7 bases lay in between. The CDR3 loop is CASSLTVYNEQFF. In DNA, the CDR3 is TGTGCCAGCAGCTTGACAGTGTACAATGAGCAGTTCTTC.

On this clonotype itself: A much larger clone is a single base away; this may be a read error. This sequence joins TRBV7-2 and TRBJ2-2; D is perhaps TRBD2 (6 bases). The length of the CDR3 is 17 residues. Germline CDR1 SGHTA, CDR2 FQGNSA. The CDR3: CASSRIGPGLPTGEQFF. In DNA form, the CDR3 reads TGTGCCAGCAGCCGCATCGGTCCGGGACTCCCCACCGGGGAGCAGTTTTTT. Drawing the rest from reference TRBV7-2 and TRBJ2-2, the complete variable domain is GAGVSQSPSNKVTEKGKDVELRCDPISGHTALYWYRQSLGQGLEFLIYFQGNSAPDKSGLPSDRFSAERTGGSVSTLTIQRTQQEDSAVYLCASSRIGPGLPTGEQFFGEGSRLTVL.

This clonotype was picked up a small number of times. CDR3 DNA sequence: TGTGCCAGTAGTATGTGGGAGTCGGTCGGCAAAAACATTCAGTACTTC. This encodes CASSMWESVGKNIQYF. The genes are TRBV19 and TRBJ2-4; tentative D call: TRBD2 (5 bases). The CDR3 sequence is 16 residues long. The V end was cut by 3 bases, the J end by 3 bases, with 15 bases between. Germline CDR1 and CDR2: LNHDA and SQIVND (reference sequence).

This clonotype was seen only a few times. This chain joins TRBV15 and TRBJ2-4; D gene ambiguous. Per germline, CDR1 LNHNV and CDR2 YYDKDF (reference sequence). The CDR3 has 16 amino acids. V dropped 5 bases and J dropped 0 bases, with 14 bases sitting between them. The CDR3 coding sequence is TGTGCCACCAGCGAGAGACACGGCGTAGCCAAAAACATTCAGTACTTC. This sequence encodes CATSERHGVAKNIQYF.

The table lists this clonotype with many counts. This sequence joins TRBV7-2 and TRBJ2-5; D possibly corresponds to TRBD1 (5 bases). Germline loops: CDR1 SGHTA, CDR2 FQGNSA. V gave up 1 base and J gave up 5 bases, with 11 bases separating them. The CDR3 sequence is 14 residues long. The CDR3 coding sequence is TGTGCCAGCAGCTTAGACCCCGCAGGGGAGACCCAGTACTTC. Translation gives CASSLDPAGETQYF.

This clonotype came up many times. V gene TRBV4-1 combines with J gene TRBJ2-1; D may match TRBD1 or TRBD2 (5 bases each). Looked up from germline, CDR1 is MGHRA and CDR2 is YSYEKL. V was trimmed by 4 bases and J by 3 bases, leaving 16 bases between them. The CDR3 contains 16 residues. The CDR3 DNA is TGCGCCAGCAGCCTCATCCGGGACCGAGGCTACAATGAGCAGTTCTTC. Protein sequence: CASSLIRDRGYNEQFF.

This clonotype occurred many times. V gene TRBV6-4 combines with J gene TRBJ2-2, with TRBD1 identical over 8 bases. Germline lookup yields CDR1 MRHNA and CDR2 SNTAGT. The V and J ends lost 4 bases and 11 bases, in that order; junction bases with no gene match: 15. The CDR3 is 16 residues long. The CDR3: CASSAFSGQGSSELFF. CDR3 in DNA: TGTGCCAGCAGTGCCTTCTCTGGACAGGGAAGCTCTGAGCTGTTTTTT.

The chain recombines TRBV6-2 or TRBV6-3 with TRBJ2-6; 10 bases match TRBD1. In germline, CDR1 is MNHEY, CDR2 SVGEGT. V gave up 7 bases and J gave up 2 bases; unmatched junction bases: 11. This CDR3 contains 18 residues. The CDR3 coding sequence is TGTGCCAGCAATCATCCGGGACAGGGGCTCCCTGGGGCCAACGTCCTGACTTTC. This gives the protein CASNHPGQGLPGANVLTF.

CDR3 in DNA: TGCGCCAGCAGCCCGACGGCTCGGGGGTTCACAGATACGCAGTATTTT. As protein: CASSPTARGFTDTQYF. The chain has TRBV5-1 and TRBJ2-3, with a possible D match to TRBD2 (6 bases). Trimming stripped 4 bases from V and 2 bases from J, with 17 bases between. Germline CDR1 is SGHRS and CDR2 is YFSETQ. The CDR3 has 16 residues.

This clonotype was observed many times. V and J are TRBV7-2 and TRBJ2-5; D ambiguous. Trimming pared 4 bases from V and 1 base from J, leaving 10 bases between. Germline lookup yields CDR1 SGHTA and CDR2 FQGNSA. The CDR3 spans 14 residues. The CDR3 is CASSSATVQETQYF. CDR3 DNA sequence: TGTGCCAGCAGCTCTGCAACAGTCCAAGAGACCCAGTACTTC.